This T cell receptor (beta chain) comes out of a study of T-cell memory formation after mild COVID-19. As for the study in general: Clusters were largely donor specific.

CDR1 is SGHVS and CDR2 is FQNEAQ in the germline V gene. V lost 5 bases and J lost 6, with 15 bases in between. The CDR3 contains 14 residues. A single record per CDR3 protein comes from TCRdb applying MiXCR to the 5' RACE reads. The top ten clones hold approximately 13% of a sample with under 400,000 distinct CDR3 sequences, around 21% of them seen once. Study-wide results and caveats: CD4+ contracting clones were found mainly in CM and EM, and CD8+ ones in EMRA.

A few counts support this clonotype. Its antigen is not identified. The rearrangement links TRBV7-8 to TRBJ2-3, with a tentative D call TRBD1 (6 bases). The TCR comes from an adult woman who had mild COVID-19 (a few samples of this study predate the infection). Cell type and time point are not known. The sample was PBMCs or a T cell subset sorted from them (not recorded which). CDR3 amino acids: CASSPWTAKDTQYF. As DNA, the CDR3 is TGTGCCAGCAGCCCTTGGACAGCCAAGGATACGCAGTATTTT.